This paragraph reports one T cell receptor (beta chain). Antigen unknown. V was cut by 5 bases and J by 4 bases, with 11 bases left in between. Per germline, CDR1 MNHEY and CDR2 SVGAGI. The length of the CDR3 is 13 residues. The sample originates from a study of T cell responses to AZD1222 COVID-19 vaccine. Notes on the study in general: Spike-specific TCR breadth and depth rose after two AZD1222 doses. White British donors predominated, females outnumbered males, and clonal diversity was possibly underestimated. All repertoire sampling was performed exclusively after the peak T cell response.

Data came from immunoSEQ multiplex PCR; TCRdb stores just in-frame clones and leaves some out. The sample lists 75,000 to 90,000 clones, roughly 83% occurring once. The specimen was peripheral blood, collected on day 0 of AZD1222 vaccination. The receptor was isolated from an adult in good health. This chain joins TRBV6-5 and TRBJ1-2; the D gene is possibly TRBD1 (5 bases). CDR3: CASSTTGVYGYTF. In DNA, the CDR3 is TGTGCCAGCAGTACAACAGGTGTCTATGGCTACACCTTC.